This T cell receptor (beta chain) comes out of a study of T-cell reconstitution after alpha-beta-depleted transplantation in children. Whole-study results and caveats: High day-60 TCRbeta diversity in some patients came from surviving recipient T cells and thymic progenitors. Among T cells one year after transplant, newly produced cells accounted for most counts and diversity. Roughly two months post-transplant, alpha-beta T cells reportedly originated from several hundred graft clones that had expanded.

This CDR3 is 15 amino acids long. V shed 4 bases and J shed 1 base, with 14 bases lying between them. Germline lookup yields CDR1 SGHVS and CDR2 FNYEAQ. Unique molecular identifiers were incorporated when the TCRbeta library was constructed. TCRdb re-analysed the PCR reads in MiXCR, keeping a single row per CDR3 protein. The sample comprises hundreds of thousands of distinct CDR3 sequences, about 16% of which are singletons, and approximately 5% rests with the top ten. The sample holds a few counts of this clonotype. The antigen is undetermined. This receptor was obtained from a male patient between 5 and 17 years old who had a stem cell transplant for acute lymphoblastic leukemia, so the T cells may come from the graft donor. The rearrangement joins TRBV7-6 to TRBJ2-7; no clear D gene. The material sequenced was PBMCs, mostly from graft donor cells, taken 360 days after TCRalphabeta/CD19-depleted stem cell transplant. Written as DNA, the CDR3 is TGTGCCAGCAGCTCCCGATCGGACGGTTCCTACGAGCAGTACTTC. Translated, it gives CASSSRSDGSYEQYF.